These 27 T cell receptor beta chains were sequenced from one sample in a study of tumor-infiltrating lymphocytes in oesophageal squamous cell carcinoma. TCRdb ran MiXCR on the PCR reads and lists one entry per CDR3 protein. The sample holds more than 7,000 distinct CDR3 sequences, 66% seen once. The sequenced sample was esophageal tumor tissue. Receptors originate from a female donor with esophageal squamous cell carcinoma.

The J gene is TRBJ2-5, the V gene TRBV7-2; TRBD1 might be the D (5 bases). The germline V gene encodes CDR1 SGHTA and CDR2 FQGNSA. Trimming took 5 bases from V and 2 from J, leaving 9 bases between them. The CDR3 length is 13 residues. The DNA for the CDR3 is TGTGCCAGCAGCGTTCAGGGTCAAGAGACCCAGTACTTC. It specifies CASSVQGQETQYF. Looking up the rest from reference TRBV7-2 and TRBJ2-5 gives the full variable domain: GAGVSQSPSNKVTEKGKDVELRCDPISGHTALYWYRQSLGQGLEFLIYFQGNSAPDKSGLPSDRFSAERTGGSVSTLTIQRTQQEDSAVYLCASSVQGQETQYFGPGTRLLVL.

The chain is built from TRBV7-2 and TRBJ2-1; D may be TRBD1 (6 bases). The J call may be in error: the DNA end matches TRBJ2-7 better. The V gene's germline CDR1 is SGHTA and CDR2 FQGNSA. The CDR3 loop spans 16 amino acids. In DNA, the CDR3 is TGTGCCAGCAGCTTAGATGGGACAAGCAAATCCTACGAGCAGTACTTC. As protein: CASSLDGTSKSYEQYF.

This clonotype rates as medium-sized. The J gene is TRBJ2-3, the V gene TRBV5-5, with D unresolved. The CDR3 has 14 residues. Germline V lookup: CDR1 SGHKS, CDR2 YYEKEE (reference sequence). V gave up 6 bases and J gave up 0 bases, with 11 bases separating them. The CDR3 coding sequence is TGTGCCAGCACCGTTACTACTAGCACAGATACGCAGTATTTT. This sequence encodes CASTVTTSTDTQYF.

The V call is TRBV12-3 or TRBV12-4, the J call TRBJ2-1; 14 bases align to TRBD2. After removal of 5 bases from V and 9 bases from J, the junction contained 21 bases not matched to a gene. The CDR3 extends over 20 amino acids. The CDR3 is CASSPSPGLAGVFGSGEQFF. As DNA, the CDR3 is TGTGCCAGCAGTCCTTCGCCGGGACTAGCGGGGGTGTTTGGGTCGGGTGAGCAGTTCTTC.

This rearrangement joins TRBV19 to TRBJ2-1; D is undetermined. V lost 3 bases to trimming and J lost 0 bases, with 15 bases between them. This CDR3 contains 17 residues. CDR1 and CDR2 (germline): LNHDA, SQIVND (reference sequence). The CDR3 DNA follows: TGTGCCAGTAGTATTAGGGATAAATTAGGCTCCTACAATGAGCAGTTCTTC. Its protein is CASSIRDKLGSYNEQFF.

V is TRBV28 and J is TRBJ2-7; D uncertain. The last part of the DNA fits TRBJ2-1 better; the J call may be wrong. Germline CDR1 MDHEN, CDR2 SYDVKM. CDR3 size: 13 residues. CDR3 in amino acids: CASSSIHYNEQFF. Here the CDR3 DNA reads TGTGCCAGCAGTTCGATACACTACAATGAGCAGTTCTTC.

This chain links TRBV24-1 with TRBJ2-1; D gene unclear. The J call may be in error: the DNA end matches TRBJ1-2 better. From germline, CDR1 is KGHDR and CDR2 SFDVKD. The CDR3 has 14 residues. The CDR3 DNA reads TGTGCCACCAGTGATTGGACGTTGAACTATGGCTACACCTTC. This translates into CATSDWTLNYGYTF.

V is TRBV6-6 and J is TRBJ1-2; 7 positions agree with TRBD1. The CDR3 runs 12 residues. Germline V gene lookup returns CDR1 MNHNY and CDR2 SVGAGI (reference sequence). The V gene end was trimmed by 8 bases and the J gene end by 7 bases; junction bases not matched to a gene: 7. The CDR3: CASRQGPLGYTF. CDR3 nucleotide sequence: TGTGCCAGCCGACAGGGACCCCTTGGCTACACCTTC.

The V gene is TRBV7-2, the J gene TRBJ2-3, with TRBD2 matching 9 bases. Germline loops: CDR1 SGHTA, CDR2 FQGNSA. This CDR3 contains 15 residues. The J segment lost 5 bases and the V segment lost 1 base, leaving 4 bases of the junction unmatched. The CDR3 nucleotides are TGTGCCAGCAGCTTAGTTGCGGGAGGGGGAGATACGCAGTATTTT. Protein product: CASSLVAGGGDTQYF. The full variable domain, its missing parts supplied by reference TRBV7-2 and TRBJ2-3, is GAGVSQSPSNKVTEKGKDVELRCDPISGHTALYWYRQSLGQGLEFLIYFQGNSAPDKSGLPSDRFSAERTGGSVSTLTIQRTQQEDSAVYLCASSLVAGGGDTQYFGPGTRLTVL.

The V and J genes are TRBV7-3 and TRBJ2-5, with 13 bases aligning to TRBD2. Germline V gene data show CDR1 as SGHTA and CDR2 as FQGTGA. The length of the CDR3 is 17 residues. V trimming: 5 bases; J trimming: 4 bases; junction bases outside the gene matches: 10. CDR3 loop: CASSETPGLAGRETQYF. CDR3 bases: TGTGCCAGCAGCGAAACTCCGGGACTAGCGGGAAGAGAGACCCAGTACTTC.

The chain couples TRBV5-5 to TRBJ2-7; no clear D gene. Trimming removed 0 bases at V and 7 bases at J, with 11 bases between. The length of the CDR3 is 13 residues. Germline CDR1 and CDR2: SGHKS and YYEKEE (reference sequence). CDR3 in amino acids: CASSLGSGREQYF. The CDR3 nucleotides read TGTGCCAGCAGCTTGGGATCGGGTAGGGAGCAGTACTTC.

The CDR3: CASSLWGEGNQPQHF. The DNA of the CDR3 is TGTGCCAGCAGCTTGTGGGGAGAGGGGAATCAGCCCCAGCATTTT. The genes are TRBV5-5 and TRBJ1-5, with D possibly being TRBD1 (5 bases). V dropped 1 base and J dropped 4 bases, with 12 bases sitting between them. Germline values: CDR1 SGHKS, CDR2 YYEKEE (reference sequence). The CDR3 is 15 amino acids.

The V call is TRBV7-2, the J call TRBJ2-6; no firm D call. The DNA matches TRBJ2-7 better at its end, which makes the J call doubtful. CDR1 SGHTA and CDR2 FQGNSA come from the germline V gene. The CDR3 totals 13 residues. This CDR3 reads CASSLVSVPEQYF. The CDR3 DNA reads TGTGCCAGCAGCTTAGTCTCCGTCCCCGAGCAGTACTTC.

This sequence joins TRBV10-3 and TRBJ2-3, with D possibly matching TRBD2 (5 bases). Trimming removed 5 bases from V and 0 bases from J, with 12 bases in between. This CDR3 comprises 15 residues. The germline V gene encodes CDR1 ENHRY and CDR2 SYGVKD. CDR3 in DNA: TGTGCCATCAGTAGACTATCGGCTAGCACAGATACGCAGTATTTT. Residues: CAISRLSASTDTQYF.

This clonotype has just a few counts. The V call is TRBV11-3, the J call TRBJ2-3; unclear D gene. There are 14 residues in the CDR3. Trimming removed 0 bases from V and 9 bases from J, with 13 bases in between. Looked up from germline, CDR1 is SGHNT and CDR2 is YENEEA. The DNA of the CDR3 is TGTGCCAGCAGCTTAGAAGCAGGTAGCTTCACGCAGTATTTT. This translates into CASSLEAGSFTQYF.

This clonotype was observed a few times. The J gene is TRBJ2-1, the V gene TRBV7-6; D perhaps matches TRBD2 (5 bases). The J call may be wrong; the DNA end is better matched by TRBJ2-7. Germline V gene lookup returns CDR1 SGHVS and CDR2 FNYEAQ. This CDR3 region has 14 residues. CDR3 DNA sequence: TGTGCCAGCAGCCCCGGTAGCGTTACCTACGAGCAGTACTTC. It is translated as CASSPGSVTYEQYF.

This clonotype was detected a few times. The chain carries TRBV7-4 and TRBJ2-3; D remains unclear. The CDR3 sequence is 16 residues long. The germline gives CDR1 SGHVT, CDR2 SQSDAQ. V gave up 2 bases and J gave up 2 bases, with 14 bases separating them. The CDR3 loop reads CASSLRIWAHTDTQYF. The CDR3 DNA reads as TGTGCCAGCAGCTTAAGAATTTGGGCCCACACAGATACGCAGTATTTT.

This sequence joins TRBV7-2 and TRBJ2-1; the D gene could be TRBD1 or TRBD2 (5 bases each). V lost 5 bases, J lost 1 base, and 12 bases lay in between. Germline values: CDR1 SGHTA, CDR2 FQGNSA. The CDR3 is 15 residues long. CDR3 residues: CASSRDRRSYNEQFF. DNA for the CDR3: TGTGCCAGCAGCCGGGACCGTCGTTCCTACAATGAGCAGTTCTTC.

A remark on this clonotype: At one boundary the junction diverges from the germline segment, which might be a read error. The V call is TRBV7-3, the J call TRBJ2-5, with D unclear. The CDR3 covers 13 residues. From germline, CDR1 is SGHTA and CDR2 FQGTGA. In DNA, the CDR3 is TGTGCCAGCAGCTCCTCCAATAATTCACCCCTCCACTTC. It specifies CASSSSNNSPLHF.

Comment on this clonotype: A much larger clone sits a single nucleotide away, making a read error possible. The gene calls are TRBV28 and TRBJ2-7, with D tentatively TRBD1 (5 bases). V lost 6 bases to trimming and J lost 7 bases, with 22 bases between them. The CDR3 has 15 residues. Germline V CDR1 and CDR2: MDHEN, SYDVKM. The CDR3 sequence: CASRGRSAGEREQYF. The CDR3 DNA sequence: TGTGCCAGCAGGGGGCGCTCGGCTGGTGAACGTGAGCAGTACTTC.

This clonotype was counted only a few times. The CDR3: CASSDDREHGYTF. The CDR3 DNA reads as TGTGCCAGCAGCGATGACAGGGAACATGGCTACACCTTC. The chain has TRBV7-8 and TRBJ1-2, with 7 bases lining up with TRBD1. The CDR3 runs to 13 residues. CDR1 SGHVS and CDR2 FQNEAQ come from the germline V gene. J was trimmed by 6 bases and V by 5 bases; bases with no gene match: 6.

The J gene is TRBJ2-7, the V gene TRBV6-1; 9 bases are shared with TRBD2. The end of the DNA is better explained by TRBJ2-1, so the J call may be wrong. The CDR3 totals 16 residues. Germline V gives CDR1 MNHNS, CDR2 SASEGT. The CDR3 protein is CASSEARSGSGNEQFF. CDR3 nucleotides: TGTGCCAGCAGTGAAGCTCGTAGCGGGAGTGGAAATGAGCAGTTCTTC.

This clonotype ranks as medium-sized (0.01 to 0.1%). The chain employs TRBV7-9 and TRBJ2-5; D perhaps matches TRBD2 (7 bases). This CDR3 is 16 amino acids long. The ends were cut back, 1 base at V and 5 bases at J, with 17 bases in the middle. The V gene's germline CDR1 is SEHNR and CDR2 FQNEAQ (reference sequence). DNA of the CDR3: TGTGCCAGCAGCTTAGGCGTAGGGGGGGGTCGGGAGACCCAGTACTTC. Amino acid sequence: CASSLGVGGGRETQYF.

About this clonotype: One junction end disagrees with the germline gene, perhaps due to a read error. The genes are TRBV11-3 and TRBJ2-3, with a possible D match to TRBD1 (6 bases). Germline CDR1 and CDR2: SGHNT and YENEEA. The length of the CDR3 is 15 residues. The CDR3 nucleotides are TGTGCCAGCAGCTTCAGAAGGGGGAATGCAGATACGCAGTATTTC. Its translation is CASSFRRGNADTQYF.

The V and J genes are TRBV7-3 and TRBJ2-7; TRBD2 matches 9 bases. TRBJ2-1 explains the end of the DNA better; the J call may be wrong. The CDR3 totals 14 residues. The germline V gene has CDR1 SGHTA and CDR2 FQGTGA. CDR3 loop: CASSLSGGGAEQFF. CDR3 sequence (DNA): TGTGCCAGCAGCTTAAGCGGGGGGGGGGCTGAGCAGTTCTTC.

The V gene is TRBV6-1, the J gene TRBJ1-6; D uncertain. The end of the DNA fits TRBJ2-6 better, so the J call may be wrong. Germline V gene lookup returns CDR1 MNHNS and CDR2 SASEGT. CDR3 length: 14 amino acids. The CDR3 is CASDKSSGANVLTF. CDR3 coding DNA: TGTGCCAGCGACAAGAGCTCTGGGGCCAACGTCCTGACTTTC.

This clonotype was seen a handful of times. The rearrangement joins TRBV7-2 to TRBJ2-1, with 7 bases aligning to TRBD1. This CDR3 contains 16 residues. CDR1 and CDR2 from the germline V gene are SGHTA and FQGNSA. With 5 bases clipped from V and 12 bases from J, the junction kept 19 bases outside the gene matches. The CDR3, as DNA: TGTGCCAGCAGCACCAACCCCGTGACAGGGCACCTCGGGCAGTTCTTC. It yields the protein CASSTNPVTGHLGQFF.